These 22 T cell receptor beta chains originate from one sample sequenced in a study of T cell responses to AZD1222 COVID-19 vaccine. Assay: immunoSEQ multiplex PCR; the TCRdb copy retains only in-frame clones and omits some. The table has 95,000 to 150,000 clones, roughly 85% seen once; the top ten hold 4.4%. The specimen was peripheral blood, collected 28 days after the second AZD1222 dose. Receptor source: an adult who received the AZD1222 COVID-19 vaccine.

The chain has TRBV5-1 and TRBJ2-6; D gene ambiguous. Germline lookup yields CDR1 SGHRS and CDR2 YFSETQ. The length of the CDR3 is 16 residues. Trimming removed 2 bases at V and 0 bases at J, with 9 bases between. The CDR3 protein is CASSFSTTSGANVLTF. CDR3 bases: TGCGCCAGCAGCTTTTCCACGACCTCTGGGGCCAACGTCCTGACTTTC.

The J gene is TRBJ1-1, the V gene TRBV6-1; TRBD1 matches 8 bases. Trimming took 3 bases from V and 1 from J; bases not matched to a gene: 7. Germline loops: CDR1 MNHNS, CDR2 SASEGT. There are 16 residues in the CDR3. The DNA for the CDR3 is TGTGCCAGCAGTGATCTTGGGACAGGTCGGAACACTGAAGCTTTCTTT. Residues: CASSDLGTGRNTEAFF.

The chain joins TRBV18 to TRBJ1-1; D is uncertain. The CDR3 is 15 amino acids. V was shortened by 1 base and J by 4 bases, with 13 bases between the two germline ends. Germline V CDR1 and CDR2: KGHSH, LQKENI. The CDR3 region has the DNA TGTGCCAGCTCACCACGAAATCAGGTTAGCACTGAAGCTTTCTTT. Translating it yields CASSPRNQVSTEAFF.

The chain combines TRBV11-2 with TRBJ2-4, with D perhaps being TRBD1 or TRBD2 (5 bases each). Germline V lookup: CDR1 SGHAT, CDR2 FQNNGV. The CDR3 contains 16 residues. The germline V and J ends were trimmed by 1 base and 1 base, with 11 bases remaining between them. This CDR3 is CASSLVSGSAKNIQYF. CDR3 coding DNA: TGTGCCAGCAGCTTAGTCTCAGGGAGCGCCAAAAACATTCAGTACTTC.

This chain links TRBV7-3 with TRBJ1-6, with TRBD1 identical over 9 bases. The CDR3 is made up of 14 amino acids. Germline CDR1 is SGHTA and CDR2 is FQGTGA. The ends lost 5 bases at V and 11 bases at J; junction bases unmatched: 7. This CDR3 reads CASSATGGRTPLHF. In DNA form, the CDR3 reads TGTGCCAGCAGCGCCACAGGGGGCAGGACACCCCTCCACTTT.

The V gene is TRBV9, the J gene TRBJ1-2; perhaps TRBD1 as D (5 bases). The CDR3 loop spans 14 amino acids. The V gene's germline CDR1 is SGDLS and CDR2 YYNGEE. The V end was cut by 0 bases, the J end by 2 bases, with 8 bases between. The CDR3 protein is CASSVDNRNYGYTF. CDR3 DNA: TGTGCCAGCAGCGTAGACAACAGGAACTATGGCTACACCTTC.

This clone was counted once. The chain is built from TRBV5-1 and TRBJ2-3; D remains unclear. CDR1 and CDR2 from the germline V gene are SGHRS and YFSETQ. The CDR3 has 15 amino acids. Trimming removed 0 bases at V and 0 bases at J, with 8 bases between. Here the CDR3 DNA reads TGCGCCAGCAGCTTGGAAATTAGCAGCACAGATACGCAGTATTTT. This translates into CASSLEISSTDTQYF.

V gene TRBV7-2 combines with J gene TRBJ2-7; 7 nucleotides agree with TRBD2. V lost 3 bases to trimming and J lost 4 bases; unmatched junction nucleotides: 6. The CDR3 consists of 14 residues. Germline CDR1 is SGHTA and CDR2 is FQGNSA. The CDR3 protein is CASSFSRGDYEQYF. The CDR3, as DNA: TGTGCCAGCAGCTTCTCCCGGGGGGATTACGAGCAGTACTTC.

The rearrangement links TRBV27 to TRBJ2-7, with D possibly called TRBD1 or TRBD2 (5 bases each). Germline CDR1 is MNHEY and CDR2 is SMNVEV (reference sequence). This CDR3 is 14 amino acids long. V dropped 3 bases and J dropped 5 bases, with 14 bases sitting between them. The CDR3 sequence: CASSFREGTNEQYF. CDR3 DNA sequence: TGTGCCAGCAGTTTCCGGGAAGGGACCAACGAGCAGTACTTC.

The chain links TRBV11-2 to TRBJ2-1; D gene uncertain. The CDR3 consists of 11 residues. Trimming stripped 8 bases from V and 9 bases from J, with 11 bases between. The germline gives CDR1 SGHAT, CDR2 FQNNGV. CDR3 sequence (DNA): TGTGCCAGCTTGGCTCACGGTGAGCAGTTCTTC. It encodes CASLAHGEQFF.

There are a few counts of this clone. This rearrangement joins TRBV5-1 to TRBJ2-2; 7 bases fit TRBD1. The germline V gene encodes CDR1 SGHRS and CDR2 YFSETQ. V shed 3 bases and J 0 bases; nucleotides not matched to a gene: 5. The CDR3 has 16 amino acids. CDR3 region: CASSSTGTANTGELFF. DNA for the CDR3: TGCGCCAGCAGCTCGACCGGGACAGCGAACACCGGGGAGCTGTTTTTT.

The rearrangement links TRBV5-5 to TRBJ2-5, with D perhaps TRBD2 (6 bases). CDR3 length equals 13 residues. Trimming took 4 bases from V and 3 from J, leaving 10 bases between them. The germline V gene encodes CDR1 SGHKS and CDR2 YYEKEE (reference sequence). For the CDR3, the DNA is TGTGCCAGCAGCACCTCGGGGGAAGAGACCCAGTACTTC. Translating it yields CASSTSGEETQYF.

V is TRBV21-1 and J is TRBJ2-2. TRBV21-1 is noted as a pseudogene. The CDR3 loop spans 14 amino acids. As DNA, the CDR3 is TGTGCCAGCAGCACAGCGGATCTGACCCGGGAGCTGTTTTTT. Residues: CASSTADLTRELFF.

With respect to this clone: Mismatch with germline at one junction end may stem from a read error. CDR3 protein: CASSLLMAGNTIYF. In nucleotides, the CDR3 is TGTGCCAGCAGTTTATTGATGGCTGGTAACACCATATATTTT. The chain couples TRBV28 to TRBJ1-3; no clear D. Germline V gives CDR1 MDHEN, CDR2 SYDVKM. The CDR3 covers 14 residues.

The chain has TRBV9 and TRBJ2-3; either TRBD1 or TRBD2 may fit D (6 bases each). V was trimmed by 3 bases and J by 2 bases, leaving 13 bases between them. This CDR3 has 15 residues. CDR1 and CDR2 (germline): SGDLS, YYNGEE. CDR3 bases: TGTGCCAGCAGCGGACGGGGGCCGTACACAGATACGCAGTATTTT. Translating gives CASSGRGPYTDTQYF.

The V and J genes are TRBV7-2 and TRBJ2-7, with D unresolved. The CDR3 runs 15 residues. Germline V lookup: CDR1 SGHTA, CDR2 FQGNSA. The V end was cut by 1 base, the J end by 2 bases, with 12 bases between. CDR3 nucleotide sequence: TGTGCCAGCAGCTTAGTAGCACAAATCCCCTACGAGCAGTACTTC. It specifies CASSLVAQIPYEQYF.

The chain combines TRBV5-1 with TRBJ2-3, with TRBD2 identical over 10 bases. V gave up 2 bases and J gave up 3 bases; unmatched junction bases: 6. The CDR3 totals 16 residues. Per germline, CDR1 SGHRS and CDR2 YFSETQ. The DNA of the CDR3 is TGCGCCAGCAGCTTAGGCCTAGCGGGGGAAACAGATACGCAGTATTTT. It is translated as CASSLGLAGETDTQYF.

This clone was seen a handful of times. The chain uses TRBV18 and TRBJ1-2, with TRBD1 matching 10 bases. V shed 2 bases, J shed 4 bases, and the junction held 1 base outside the gene matches. Germline CDR1 KGHSH, CDR2 LQKENI. The CDR3 sequence is 14 residues long. The CDR3 DNA reads as TGTGCCAGCTCACCAGGGACAGGGGTCTATGGCTACACCTTC. Translated: CASSPGTGVYGYTF.

This sequence joins TRBV7-2 and TRBJ2-1, with TRBD1 as a possible D gene (6 bases). Between the trimmed V and J ends, which lost 5 bases and 4 bases, there was a span of 15 bases. The CDR3 contains 15 residues. Germline CDR1 and CDR2: SGHTA and FQGNSA. The CDR3 DNA follows: TGTGCCAGCAGCACCTCCTTAGACAGGTACAATGAGCAGTTCTTC. This encodes CASSTSLDRYNEQFF.

The J gene is TRBJ1-1, the V gene TRBV7-9; possibly TRBD1 for D (6 bases). The V and J ends lost 5 bases and 7 bases respectively, with 11 bases between them. This CDR3 is built from 12 residues. Germline CDR1 SEHNR, CDR2 FQNEAQ (reference sequence). The CDR3 DNA follows: TGTGCCAGCAGCCGCACAGGGATTGAAGCTTTCTTT. Protein product: CASSRTGIEAFF. Together with reference TRBV7-9 and TRBJ1-1, the CDR3 gives the full variable domain: DTGVSQNPRHKITKRGQNVTFRCDPISEHNRLYWYRQTLGQGPEFLTYFQNEAQLEKSRLLSDRFSAERPKGSFSTLEIQRTEQGDSAMYLCASSRTGIEAFFGQGTRLTVV.

This chain links TRBV7-2 with TRBJ2-2, with D possibly matching TRBD2 (6 bases). The CDR3 spans 13 residues. Germline loops: CDR1 SGHTA, CDR2 FQGNSA. Trimming pared 4 bases from V and 9 bases from J, leaving 12 bases between. CDR3 in amino acids: CASSYRDFRELFF. The DNA for the CDR3 is TGTGCCAGCAGCTACCGGGACTTCCGGGAGCTGTTTTTT.

The rearrangement links TRBV5-1 to TRBJ2-2, with D unclear. The germline CDR1 and CDR2 sequences are SGHRS and YFSETQ. With 5 bases removed from V and 0 bases from J, the gap between germline ends came to 14 bases. The CDR3 has 16 amino acids. The CDR3 nucleotides are TGCGCCAGCAGGGCCGTTCCCACCACGAACACCGGGGAGCTGTTTTTT. Translating it yields CASRAVPTTNTGELFF.